This TCR beta chain came from a study of blood T cell repertoires in COVID-19. Germline values: CDR1 MNHEY, CDR2 SMNVEV (reference sequence). This CDR3 comprises 14 residues. With 4 bases removed from V and 2 bases from J, the gap between germline ends came to 12 bases. This clone was observed many times. Clones were sequenced by immunoSEQ multiplex PCR, and TCRdb holds only the in-frame ones, with some missing. The sample shows a few hundred thousand clones, more than 90% of them seen only once. The sequence came from a person between 18 and 35 years old with COVID-19, enrolled during active disease. The chain couples TRBV27 to TRBJ2-7; weak D call: TRBD2 (6 bases). Sequencing was carried out using peripheral blood. The CDR3 coding sequence is TGTGCCAGCAGTTGGAGCGGGCCCACCTACGAGCAGTACTTC. Encoded protein: CASSWSGPTYEQYF.